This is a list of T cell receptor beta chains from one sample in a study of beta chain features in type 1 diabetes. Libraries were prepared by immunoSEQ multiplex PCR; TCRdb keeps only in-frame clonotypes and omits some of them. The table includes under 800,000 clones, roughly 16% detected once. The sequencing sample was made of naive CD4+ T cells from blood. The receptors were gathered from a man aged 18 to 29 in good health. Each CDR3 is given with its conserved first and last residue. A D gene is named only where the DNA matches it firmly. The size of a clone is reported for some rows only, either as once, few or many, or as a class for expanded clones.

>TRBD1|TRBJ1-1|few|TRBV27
TGTGCCAGCAGTGCCGACAGGGACCTGAACACTGAAGCTTTCTTT
CASSADRDLNTEAFF
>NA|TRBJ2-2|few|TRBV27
TGTGCCAGCAGTCCTGGGTGGGACGTCGGGGAGCTGTTTTTT
CASSPGWDVGELFF
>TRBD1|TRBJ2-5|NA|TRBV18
TGTGCCAGCTCACCGCTTGGGGACAGGGCAGAGACCCAGTACTTC
CASSPLGDRAETQYF
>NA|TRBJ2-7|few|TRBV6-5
TGTGCCAGCAGTGAAGCCAACACCTACGAGCAGTACTTC
CASSEANTYEQYF
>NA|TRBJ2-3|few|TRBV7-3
TGTGCCAGCAGCTCAAACGGGGATACGCAGTATTTT
CASSSNGDTQYF
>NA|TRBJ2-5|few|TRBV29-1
TGCAGCGTGACAGTGGCCCAAGAGACCCAGTACTTC
CSVTVAQETQYF
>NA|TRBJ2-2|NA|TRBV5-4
TGTGCCAGCAGCTTAGGCGGTAACACCGGGGAGCTGTTTTTT
CASSLGGNTGELFF
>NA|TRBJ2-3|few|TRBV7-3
TGTGCCAGCAGCCCACGGGTCTTGGGCACAGATACGCAGTATTTT
CASSPRVLGTDTQYF
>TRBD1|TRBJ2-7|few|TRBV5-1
TGCGCCAGCAGGGAATCATACAGGGGGCGAAATATCTACGAGCAGTACTTC
CASRESYRGRNIYEQYF
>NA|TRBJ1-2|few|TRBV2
TGTGCCAGCGACAGGTCCGGGACGATCTTCGGCTACACCTTC
CASDRSGTIFGYTF
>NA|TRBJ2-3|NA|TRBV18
TGTGCCAGCTCACCACCGGTGGCAGATACGCAGTATTTT
CASSPPVADTQYF
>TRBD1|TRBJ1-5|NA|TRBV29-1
TGCAGCGTCCGCGGACAGGGGGTAATGGAACCCCAGCATTTT
CSVRGQGVMEPQHF
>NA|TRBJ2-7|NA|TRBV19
TGTGCCAGTAGTACGCTAGGATCCTACGAGCAGTACTTC
CASSTLGSYEQYF
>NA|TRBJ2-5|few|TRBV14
TGTGCCAGCAGCCAAGAAGGCGGGATCAGAGGGACCCAGTACTTC
CASSQEGGIRGTQYF
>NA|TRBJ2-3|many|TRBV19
TGTGCCAGTAGTGAGACCCATACCACAGATACGCAGTATTTT
CASSETHTTDTQYF
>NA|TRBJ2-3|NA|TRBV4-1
TGCGCCAGCAGCCATCGACTGACGAGCACAGATACGCAGTATTTT
CASSHRLTSTDTQYF
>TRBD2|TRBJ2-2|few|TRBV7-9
TGTGCGGCCCGGGAGGGTACCGGGGAGCTGTTTTTT
CAAREGTGELFF
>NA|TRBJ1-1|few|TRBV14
TGTGCCAGCAGCCAAGTAGGGGGGTTCGGAACTGAAGCTTTCTTT
CASSQVGGFGTEAFF
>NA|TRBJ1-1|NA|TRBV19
TGTGCCAGTAGTATAGCACACCTTAACACTGAAGCTTTCTTT
CASSIAHLNTEAFF
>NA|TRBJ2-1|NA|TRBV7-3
TGTGCCAGCAGCCTAATTAGCGCGGGGCTCAATGAGCAGTTCTTC
CASSLISAGLNEQFF
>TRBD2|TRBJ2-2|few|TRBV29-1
TGCGCGGGGGCGAACACCGGGGAGCTGTTTTTT
CAGANTGELFF
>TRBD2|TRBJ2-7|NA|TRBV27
TGTGCCAGCAGTCCCCTGGGACTAGCGGGGACCTACGAGCAGTACTTC
CASSPLGLAGTYEQYF
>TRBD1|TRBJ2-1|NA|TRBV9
TGTGCCAGCAGCGGGGGACAGGGTTGGGACAATGAGCAGTTCTTC
CASSGGQGWDNEQFF
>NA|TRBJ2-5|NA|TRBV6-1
TGTGCCAGCAGTTTGGCAGGTCCACCACAAGAGACCCAGTACTTC
CASSLAGPPQETQYF
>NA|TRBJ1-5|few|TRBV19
TGTGCCAGTAGTATAGATCTGCTTGGCGGCGTTAGCAATCAGCCCCAGCATTTT
CASSIDLLGGVSNQPQHF
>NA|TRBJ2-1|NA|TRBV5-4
TGTGCCAGCAGCTCTCGACAACGAGACAATGAGCAGTTCTTC
CASSSRQRDNEQFF